This TCR beta chain was retrieved from a study of metastatic and nonmetastatic thyroid tumors. Whole-study context: Repertoires of blood and of tissue (tumor or nodule) from malignant and benign thyroid patients were compared.

Treatment of any kind had been given to no patient before thyroid surgery. MiXCR reprocessed the PCR reads for TCRdb. The sample lists roughly 2,000 clones; approximately 10% were seen once. The CDR3 is made up of 12 amino acids. The germline CDR1 and CDR2 sequences are SNHLY and FYNNEI. The V gene lost 8 bases and the J gene lost 5 bases, with 10 bases spanning the gap. In this sample, this clone is medium-sized. The chain employs TRBV2 and TRBJ2-1, with D possibly TRBD1 on 6 matching bases. The sequenced material came from tumor tissue. The source of this sequence is a female donor with papillary thyroid cancer or a benign thyroid nodule (not recorded which). Some clones in this sample may be carry-over from other donors' samples. CDR3 in amino acids: CASRRTDNEQFF. For the CDR3, the DNA is TGTGCCAGCCGGCGGACAGACAATGAGCAGTTCTTC.